A selection of T cell receptor beta chains follows, all from one sample in a study of early T cells in non-severe SARS-CoV-2 infection. TCRdb analysed the 5' RACE reads with MiXCR anew, one entry per CDR3 protein. The sample includes about 64,000 distinct CDR3 sequences, approximately 11% of them seen just once. The starting material was whole blood, obtained at baseline. These TCRs come from an adult who was a healthcare worker with PCR-confirmed SARS-CoV-2 infection or an uninfected control (not recorded which). Both conserved end residues are part of each CDR3. Each record gives: clone size, D gene, V gene, J gene, CDR3 protein, CDR3 DNA. The D gene is left open where the match is weak. Only some rows state a clone size, as once, few, many or a class for expanded clones.

>few|TRBD1|TRBV13|TRBJ1-1
CASSSGQLNTEAFF
TGTGCCAGCAGCTCGGGACAGTTGAACACTGAAGCTTTCTTT
>few|NA|TRBV5-4|TRBJ2-7
CASSLGLYEQYF
TGTGCCAGCAGCTTGGGACTGTACGAGCAGTACTTC
>once|NA|TRBV5-6|TRBJ1-1
CASSLEPTANTEAFF
TGTGCCAGCAGCTTGGAGCCAACAGCGAACACTGAAGCTTTCTTT
>NA|NA|TRBV18|TRBJ1-1
CASSRLDRNTEAFF
TGTGCCAGCTCACGACTCGACAGGAACACTGAAGCTTTCTTT
>few|NA|TRBV28|TRBJ2-5
CASTLGMAQETQYF
TGTGCCAGCACCCTCGGCATGGCTCAAGAGACCCAGTACTTC
>few|NA|TRBV3-1|TRBJ1-1
CASSEEDGMYTEAFF
TGTGCCAGCAGCGAAGAGGACGGGATGTACACTGAAGCTTTCTTT
>NA|NA|TRBV7-9|TRBJ2-7
CASSLAGMEQYF
TGTGCCAGCAGCTTAGCAGGTATGGAGCAGTACTTC
>NA|TRBD1|TRBV24-1|TRBJ2-7
CATSDDRADLYEQYF
TGTGCCACCAGTGACGACAGGGCAGACCTCTACGAGCAGTACTTC
>NA|TRBD1|TRBV13|TRBJ1-5
CASSLGDRGNQPQHF
TGTGCCAGCAGCTTAGGGGACAGGGGCAATCAGCCCCAGCATTTT
>NA|TRBD2|TRBV5-1|TRBJ2-3
CASSPGLAGADTQYF
TGCGCCAGCAGCCCTGGACTAGCGGGGGCGGATACGCAGTATTTT
>few|NA|TRBV6-2/TRBV6-3|TRBJ2-3
CASRTTDTQYF
TGTGCCAGCAGGACAACAGATACGCAGTATTTT
>NA|TRBD2|TRBV3-1|TRBJ2-5
CASSNRLAGAKETQYF
TGTGCCAGCAGCAACAGACTAGCGGGGGCCAAAGAGACCCAGTACTTC
>many|NA|TRBV6-4|TRBJ1-1
CASSEQQNTEAFF
TGTGCCAGCAGTGAGCAGCAGAACACTGAAGCTTTCTTT
>NA|TRBD1|TRBV5-4|TRBJ2-4
CASSLYRGGQKNIQYF
TGTGCCAGCAGCTTGTACCGAGGGGGACAGAAAAACATTCAGTACTTC
>few|NA|TRBV14|TRBJ2-7
CASSQEFRSYEQYF
TGTGCCAGCAGCCAAGAATTTAGGTCCTACGAGCAGTACTTC